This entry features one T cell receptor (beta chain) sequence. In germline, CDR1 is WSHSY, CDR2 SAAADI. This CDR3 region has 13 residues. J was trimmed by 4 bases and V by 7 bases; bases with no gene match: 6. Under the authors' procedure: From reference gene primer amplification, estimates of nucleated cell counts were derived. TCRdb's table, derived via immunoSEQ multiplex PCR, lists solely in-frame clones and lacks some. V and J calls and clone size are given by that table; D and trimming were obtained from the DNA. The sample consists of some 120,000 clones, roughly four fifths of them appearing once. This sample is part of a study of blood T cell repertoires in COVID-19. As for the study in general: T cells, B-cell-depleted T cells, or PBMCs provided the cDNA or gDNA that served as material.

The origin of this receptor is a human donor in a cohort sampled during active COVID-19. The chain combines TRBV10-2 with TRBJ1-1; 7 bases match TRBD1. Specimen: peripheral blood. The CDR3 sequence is CASKQTGPTEAFF. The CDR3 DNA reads TGCGCCAGCAAGCAGACAGGGCCCACTGAAGCTTTCTTT.